This T cell receptor beta chain originates from a study of T cells in women clearing cervical HPV infection. Overall study context: HLA type could not be excluded as a confounder. Study-wide points: It is unknown whether associations predate infection; no effector/memory or HPV-specific sorting.

The protocol was immunoSEQ multiplex PCR, while the TCRdb copy is restricted to in-frame clones and leaves out a portion. Its clone listing holds around 15,000 clones. The germline CDR1 and CDR2 sequences are DFQATT and SNEGSKA (reference sequence). This CDR3 has 15 residues. Trimming took 5 bases from V and 4 from J; bases not matched to a gene: 9. Turning to this clone: Its specificity is not known. The read halts 3 residues ahead of the CDR3 end, with the missing end drawn from the germline J gene.

Material for sequencing was blood buffy coat. The source is a woman between 18 and 70 years old with a cervical HPV16 infection that either progressed to CIN3+ or cleared (not recorded which). The V gene is TRBV20-1, the J gene TRBJ2-1; 9 bases line up with TRBD2. The CDR3 sequence: CSAPPGTSKYNEQFF. Partial CDR3 DNA: TGCAGTGCTCCCCCCGGGACTAGCAAATACAATGAG.